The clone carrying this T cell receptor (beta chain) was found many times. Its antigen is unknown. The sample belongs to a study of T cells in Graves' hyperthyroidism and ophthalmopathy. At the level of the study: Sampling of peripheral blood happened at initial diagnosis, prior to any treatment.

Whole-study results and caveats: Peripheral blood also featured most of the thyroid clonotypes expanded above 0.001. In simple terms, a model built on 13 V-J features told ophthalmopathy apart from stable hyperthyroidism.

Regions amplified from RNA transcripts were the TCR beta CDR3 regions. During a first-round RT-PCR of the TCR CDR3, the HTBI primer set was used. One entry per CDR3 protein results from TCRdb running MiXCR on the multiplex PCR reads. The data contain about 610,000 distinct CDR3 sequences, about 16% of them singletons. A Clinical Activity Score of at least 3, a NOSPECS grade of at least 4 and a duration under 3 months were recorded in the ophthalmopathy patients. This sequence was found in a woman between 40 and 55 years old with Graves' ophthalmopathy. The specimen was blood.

The CDR3 reads CSARPGGAGTNEKLFF. CDR3 DNA: TGCAGTGCTCGTCCGGGGGGCGCGGGGACTAATGAAAAACTGTTTTTT. J is TRBJ1-4 and V is TRBV20-1; weak D call: TRBD1 (6 bases). Germline V gene lookup returns CDR1 DFQATT and CDR2 SNEGSKA (reference sequence). This CDR3 comprises 16 residues. The germline V and J ends were trimmed by 5 bases and 2 bases, with 18 bases remaining between them.